This T cell receptor (beta chain) was retrieved from a study of OX40 agonist ivuxolimab in advanced cancers. Study context: Recorded diagnoses for dose-escalation patients were hepatocellular carcinoma, melanoma, renal cell or head and neck cancer.

The repertoire was sequenced with immunoSEQ multiplex PCR; TCRdb's copy has only in-frame clones and lacks some. The profile shows over 65,000 clones, about 86% of them singletons. Of note for this clone: The antigen is undetermined.

Study outcomes and limitations: Researchers did not determine the expanded peripheral T cells' antigen specificity. CD4+ and CD8+ T cells in blood underwent clonal expansion by week 6 at 0.1 to 3.0 mg/kg.

The CDR3 has 14 amino acids. The chain couples TRBV21-1 to TRBJ1-1. TRBV21-1 is a pseudogene segment. This TCR was sampled from an adult with an advanced solid tumor such as melanoma, head and neck, liver or kidney cancer. This specimen was CD4+ or CD8+ T cells sorted from blood, taken in a trial of the OX40 agonist ivuxolimab. CDR3 sequence reads: CASSAGTVNTEAFF. The DNA for the CDR3 is TGTGCCAGCAGCGCCGGGACGGTGAACACTGAAGCTTTCTTT.